This TCR beta chain was recorded in a study of PD-L1 blockade in urothelial cancer. Time point noted: peripheral blood 6 weeks after treatment start. The CDR3 runs to 13 residues. The V and J ends lost 5 bases and 2 bases respectively, with 9 bases between them. CDR1 is SEHNR, CDR2 FQNEAQ, per germline (reference sequence). The protocol was immunoSEQ multiplex PCR, while the TCRdb copy is restricted to in-frame clones and leaves out a portion. The sample holds 35,000 to 55,000 clones, about four fifths seen once. Here the sequenced sample was PBMCs, taken around atezolizumab (anti-PD-L1) treatment. The source is a man aged 55 to 70 with urothelial cancer. The V call is TRBV7-9, the J call TRBJ1-1; perhaps TRBD1 as D (5 bases). CDR3 coding DNA: TGTGCCAGCAGCGACAGCCTCAACACTGAAGCTTTCTTT. Its translation: CASSDSLNTEAFF.